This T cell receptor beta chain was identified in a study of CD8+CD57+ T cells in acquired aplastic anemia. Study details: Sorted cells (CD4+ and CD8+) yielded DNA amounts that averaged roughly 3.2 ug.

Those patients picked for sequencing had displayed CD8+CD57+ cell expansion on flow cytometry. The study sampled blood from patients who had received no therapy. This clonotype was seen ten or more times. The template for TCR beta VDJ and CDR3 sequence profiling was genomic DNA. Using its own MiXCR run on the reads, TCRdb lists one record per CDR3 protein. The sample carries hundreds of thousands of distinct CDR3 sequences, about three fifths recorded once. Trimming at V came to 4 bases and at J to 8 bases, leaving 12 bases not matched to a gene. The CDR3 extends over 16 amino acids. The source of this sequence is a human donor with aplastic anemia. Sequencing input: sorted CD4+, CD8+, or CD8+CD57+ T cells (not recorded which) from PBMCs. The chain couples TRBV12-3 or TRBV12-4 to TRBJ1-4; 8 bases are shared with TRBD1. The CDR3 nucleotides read TGTGCCAGCAGTTCCTTACCTGGACAGGGAAAGGAAAAACTGTTTTTT. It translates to CASSSLPGQGKEKLFF.